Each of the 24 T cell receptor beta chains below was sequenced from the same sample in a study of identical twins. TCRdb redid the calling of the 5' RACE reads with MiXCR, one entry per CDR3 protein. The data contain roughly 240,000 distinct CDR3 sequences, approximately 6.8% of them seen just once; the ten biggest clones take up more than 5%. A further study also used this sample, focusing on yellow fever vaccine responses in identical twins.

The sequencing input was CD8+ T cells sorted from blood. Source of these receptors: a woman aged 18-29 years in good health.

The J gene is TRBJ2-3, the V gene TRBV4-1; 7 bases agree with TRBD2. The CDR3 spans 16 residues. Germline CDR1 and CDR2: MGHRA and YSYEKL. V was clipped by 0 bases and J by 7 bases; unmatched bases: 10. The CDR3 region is CASSQDVGGSAYTQYF. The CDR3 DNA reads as TGCGCCAGCAGCCAAGATGTCGGCGGGAGCGCCTATACGCAGTATTTT.

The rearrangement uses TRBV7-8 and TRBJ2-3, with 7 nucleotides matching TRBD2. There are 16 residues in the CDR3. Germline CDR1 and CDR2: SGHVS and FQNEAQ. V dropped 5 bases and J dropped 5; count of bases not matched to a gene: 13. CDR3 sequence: CASSTPASGEVDTQYF. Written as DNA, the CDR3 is TGTGCCAGCAGCACCCCGGCTAGCGGTGAGGTAGATACGCAGTATTTT.

CDR3 sequence (DNA): TGTGCCAGCAGTTTATCTGGGTTCGACGAGCAGTACTTC. As protein: CASSLSGFDEQYF. The rearrangement uses TRBV28 and TRBJ2-7; D gene ambiguous. The CDR3 is 13 residues long. The germline gives CDR1 MDHEN, CDR2 SYDVKM. V lost 1 base and J 5 bases, leaving 9 bases between the germline ends.

Written as DNA, the CDR3 is TGTGCCAGCAGCCTCCAATTAGCGGGAGATGAGCAGTACGTC. Translated, it gives CASSLQLAGDEQYV. The rearrangement links TRBV7-9 to TRBJ2-7; 9 bases map to TRBD2. Germline trimming cut 5 bases from V and 7 bases from J; bases unmatched to any gene: 9. The CDR3 totals 14 residues. The germline gives CDR1 SEHNR, CDR2 FQNEAQ (reference sequence).

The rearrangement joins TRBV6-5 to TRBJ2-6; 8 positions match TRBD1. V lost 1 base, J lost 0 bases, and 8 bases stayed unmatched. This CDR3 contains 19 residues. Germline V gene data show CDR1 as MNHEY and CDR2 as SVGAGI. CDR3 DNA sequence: TGTGCCAGCAGTTACTTTGGGACAGGCCCCTTCTCTGGGGCCAACGTCCTGACTTTC. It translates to CASSYFGTGPFSGANVLTF.

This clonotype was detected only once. The CDR3: CASSLARLAGRGEQYV. The CDR3 DNA follows: TGTGCCAGCAGCTTAGCTAGACTAGCGGGGCGAGGGGAGCAGTACGTC. The chain uses TRBV7-2 and TRBJ2-7, with TRBD2 identical over 11 bases. V was clipped by 0 bases and J by 7 bases; unmatched bases: 8. From germline, CDR1 is SGHTA and CDR2 FQGNSA. The CDR3 sequence is 16 residues long.

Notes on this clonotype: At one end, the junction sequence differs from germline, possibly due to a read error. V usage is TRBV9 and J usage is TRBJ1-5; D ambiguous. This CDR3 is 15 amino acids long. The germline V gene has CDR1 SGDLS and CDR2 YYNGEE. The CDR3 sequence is CASSDGGHSNQPQHF. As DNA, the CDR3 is TGCGCCAGCAGTGACGGTGGTCATAGCAATCAGCCCCAGCATTTT.

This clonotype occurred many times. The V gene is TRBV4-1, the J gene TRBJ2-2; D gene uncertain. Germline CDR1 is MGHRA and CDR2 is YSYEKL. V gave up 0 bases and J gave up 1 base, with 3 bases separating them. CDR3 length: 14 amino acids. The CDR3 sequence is CASSQELNTGELFF. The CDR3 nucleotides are TGCGCCAGCAGCCAAGAACTGAACACCGGGGAGCTGTTTTTT.

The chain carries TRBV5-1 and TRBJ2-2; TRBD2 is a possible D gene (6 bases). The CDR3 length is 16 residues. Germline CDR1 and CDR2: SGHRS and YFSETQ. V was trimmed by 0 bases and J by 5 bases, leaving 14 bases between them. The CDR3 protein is CASSLEVGSETGELFF. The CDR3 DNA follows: TGCGCCAGCAGCTTGGAGGTCGGGAGCGAGACCGGGGAGCTGTTTTTT.

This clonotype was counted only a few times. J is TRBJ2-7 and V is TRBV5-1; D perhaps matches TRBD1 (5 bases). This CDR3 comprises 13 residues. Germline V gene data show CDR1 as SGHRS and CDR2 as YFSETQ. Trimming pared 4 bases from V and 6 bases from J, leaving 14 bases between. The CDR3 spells CASSRQQGSEQYV. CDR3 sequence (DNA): TGCGCCAGCAGCCGACAGCAGGGATCCGAGCAGTACGTC.

The CDR3 DNA is TGTGCCAGCAGTTACGGGGCGGGGGCCTACGAGCAGTACGTC. It is translated as CASSYGAGAYEQYV. V is TRBV6-2 or TRBV6-3 and J is TRBJ2-7; TRBD2 matches 7 bases. Germline-derived CDR1 and CDR2 are MNHEY and SVGEGT. This CDR3 comprises 14 residues. V was pared by 2 bases and J by 2 bases, with 3 bases of the junction left unmatched.

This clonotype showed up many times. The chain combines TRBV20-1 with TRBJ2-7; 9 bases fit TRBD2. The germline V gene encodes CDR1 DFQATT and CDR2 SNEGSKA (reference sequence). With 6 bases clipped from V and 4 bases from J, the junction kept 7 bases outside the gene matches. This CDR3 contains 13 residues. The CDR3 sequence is CSACGTSPYEQYF. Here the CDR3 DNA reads TGCAGTGCGTGTGGGACTAGCCCTTACGAGCAGTACTTC.

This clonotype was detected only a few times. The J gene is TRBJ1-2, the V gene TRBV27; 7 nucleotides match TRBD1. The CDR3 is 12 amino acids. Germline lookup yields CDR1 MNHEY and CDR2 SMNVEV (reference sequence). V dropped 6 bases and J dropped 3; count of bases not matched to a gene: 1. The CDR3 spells CASRTGYYGYTF. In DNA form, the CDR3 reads TGTGCCAGCAGGACAGGGTACTATGGCTACACCTTC.

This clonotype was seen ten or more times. In nucleotides, the CDR3 is TGCGCCAGCAGTCAAAAGACAGCGCCGGTGCACATTCAGTACTTC. Translating gives CASSQKTAPVHIQYF. This chain uses TRBV4-1 with TRBJ2-4, with D possibly TRBD1 on 5 matching bases. V shed 6 bases and J shed 8 bases, with 20 bases lying between them. The CDR3 contains 15 residues. Germline V lookup: CDR1 MGHRA, CDR2 YSYEKL.

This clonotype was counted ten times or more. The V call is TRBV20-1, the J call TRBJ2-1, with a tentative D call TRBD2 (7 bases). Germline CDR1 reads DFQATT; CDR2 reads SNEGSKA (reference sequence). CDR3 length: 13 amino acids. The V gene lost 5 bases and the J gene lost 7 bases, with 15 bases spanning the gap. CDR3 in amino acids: CSAGAGAPNEQFF. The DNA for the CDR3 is TGCAGTGCTGGGGCGGGGGCGCCGAATGAGCAGTTCTTC.

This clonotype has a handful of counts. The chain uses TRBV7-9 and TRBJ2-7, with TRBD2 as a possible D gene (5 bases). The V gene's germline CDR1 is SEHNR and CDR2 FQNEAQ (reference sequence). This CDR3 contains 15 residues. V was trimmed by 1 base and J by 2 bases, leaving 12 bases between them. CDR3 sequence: CASSLVGGQAYEQYF. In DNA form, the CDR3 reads TGTGCCAGCAGCTTAGTCGGAGGTCAAGCCTACGAGCAGTACTTC.

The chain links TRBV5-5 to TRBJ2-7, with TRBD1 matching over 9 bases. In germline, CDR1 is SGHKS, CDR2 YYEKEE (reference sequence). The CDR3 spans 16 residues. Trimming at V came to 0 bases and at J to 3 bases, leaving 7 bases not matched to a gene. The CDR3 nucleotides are TGTGCCAGCAGCTTGGCCCAGGGACAGGGTAACTACGAGCAGTACGTC. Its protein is CASSLAQGQGNYEQYV.

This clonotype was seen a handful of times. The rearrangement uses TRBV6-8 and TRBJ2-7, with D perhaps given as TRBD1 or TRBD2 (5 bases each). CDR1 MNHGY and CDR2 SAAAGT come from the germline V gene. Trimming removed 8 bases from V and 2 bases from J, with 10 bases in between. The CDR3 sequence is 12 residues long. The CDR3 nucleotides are TGTGCCAGCGGGGGAACAACCTACGAGCAGTACTTC. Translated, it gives CASGGTTYEQYF.

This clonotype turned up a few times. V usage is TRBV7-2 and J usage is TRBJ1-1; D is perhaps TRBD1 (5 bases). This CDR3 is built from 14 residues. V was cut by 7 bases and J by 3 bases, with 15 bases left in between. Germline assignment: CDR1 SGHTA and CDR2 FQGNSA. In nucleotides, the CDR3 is TGTGCCAGCATTAGGGGAGGAGCGTACACTGAAGCTTTCTTT. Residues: CASIRGGAYTEAFF.

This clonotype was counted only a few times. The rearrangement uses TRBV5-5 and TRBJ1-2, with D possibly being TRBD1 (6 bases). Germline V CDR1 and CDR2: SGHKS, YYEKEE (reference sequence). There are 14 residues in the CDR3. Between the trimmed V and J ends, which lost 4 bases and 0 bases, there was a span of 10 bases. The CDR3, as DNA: TGTGCCAGCAGCCGGGACATGGCTAACTATGGCTACACCTTC. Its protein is CASSRDMANYGYTF.

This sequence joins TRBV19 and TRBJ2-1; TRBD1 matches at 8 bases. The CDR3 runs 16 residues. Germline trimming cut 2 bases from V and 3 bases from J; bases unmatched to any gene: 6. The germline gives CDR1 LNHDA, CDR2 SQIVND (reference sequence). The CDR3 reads CASSISAGGFYNEQFF. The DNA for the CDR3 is TGTGCCAGTAGTATATCGGCAGGGGGCTTCTACAATGAGCAGTTCTTC.

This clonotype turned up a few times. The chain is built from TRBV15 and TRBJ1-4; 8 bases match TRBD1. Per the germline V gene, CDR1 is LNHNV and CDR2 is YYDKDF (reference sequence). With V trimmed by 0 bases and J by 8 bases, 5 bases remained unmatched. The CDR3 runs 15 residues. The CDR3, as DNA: TGTGCCACCAGCAGAGAGACAGGGGAGGCGGAAAAACTGTTTTTT. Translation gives CATSRETGEAEKLFF.

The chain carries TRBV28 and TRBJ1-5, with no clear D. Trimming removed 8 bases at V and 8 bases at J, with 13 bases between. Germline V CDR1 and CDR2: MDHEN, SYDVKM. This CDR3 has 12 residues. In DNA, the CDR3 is TGTGCCAGCCAGCCTTGGGCGGAGCCCCAGCATTTT. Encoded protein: CASQPWAEPQHF.

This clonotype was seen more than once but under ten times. The CDR3 bases are TGTGCCATCAGTGAGAACATGGGGCTATACGAGCAGTACTTC. Its protein product is CAISENMGLYEQYF. The chain joins TRBV10-3 to TRBJ2-7; D is possibly TRBD1 (5 bases). This CDR3 comprises 14 residues. Per germline, CDR1 ENHRY and CDR2 SYGVKD. The V and J ends lost 2 bases and 4 bases respectively, with 12 bases between them.